This T cell receptor (beta chain) was captured by sequencing in a study of shared clonotypes between healthy human individuals. Generated by immunoSEQ multiplex PCR, the TCRdb table keeps only in-frame clones and is missing some. The data show roughly 1 million clones, 75% to 85% seen once. Trimming shortened V by 5 bases and J by 8 bases, and 24 bases separated the two germline ends. The CDR3 spans 16 residues. Germline assignment: CDR1 SEHNR and CDR2 FQNEAQ (reference sequence). This receptor was obtained from a man younger than 35 in good health. Some clones in this sample may be carry-over from other donors' samples. The chain is built from TRBV7-9 and TRBJ1-2; TRBD1 is a possible D gene (6 bases). The sample was memory CD4+ T cells from PBMCs. The subset: CD45RA-negative fraction. The CDR3 coding sequence is TGTGCCAGCAGCCCGGACCCCGGGACACCAAAAGGCGGCTACACCTTC. This codes for CASSPDPGTPKGGYTF.